Listed here are 26 T cell receptor beta chains from one sample, sequenced in a study of cytomegalovirus exposure and HLA in healthy donors. Researchers ran the PCR with 60 Vbeta and 13 Jbeta primers. The method was immunoSEQ multiplex PCR; TCRdb's version includes in-frame clones alone and lacks a portion of them. The repertoire has fewer than 150,000 clones, just under 85% of them found once; the top ten carry about 3.8%. Sequencing used PBMCs. The receptors come from a middle-aged man in good health and CMV-seropositive.

The chain links TRBV4-2 to TRBJ1-5; D is undetermined. V was trimmed by 3 bases and J by 3 bases, leaving 12 bases between them. The V gene's germline CDR1 is LGHNA and CDR2 YNFKEQ. The CDR3 spans 15 residues. CDR3 region: CASSQEARINQPQHF. The CDR3 nucleotides read TGTGCCAGCAGCCAGGAGGCCCGGATCAATCAGCCCCAGCATTTT.

The rearrangement uses TRBV30 and TRBJ1-6; 8 bases match TRBD1. With 0 bases clipped from V and 10 bases from J, the junction kept 5 bases outside the gene matches. The CDR3 contains 14 residues. Looked up from germline, CDR1 is GTSNPN and CDR2 is SVGIG (reference sequence). CDR3 loop: CAWSVTGGNSPLHF. CDR3 bases: TGTGCCTGGAGTGTTACAGGGGGAAACTCACCCCTCCACTTT.

The rearrangement joins TRBV5-5 to TRBJ1-2; D is undetermined. Trimming removed 2 bases from V and 4 bases from J, with 12 bases in between. Germline lookup yields CDR1 SGHKS and CDR2 YYEKEE (reference sequence). This CDR3 contains 14 residues. DNA of the CDR3: TGTGCCAGCAGCTTATCGCAGGCGATCTATGGCTACACCTTC. The encoded protein is CASSLSQAIYGYTF. The variable domain in full, with the rest retrieved from reference TRBV5-5 and TRBJ1-2, is DAGVTQSPTHLIKTRGQQVTLRCSPISGHKSVSWYQQVLGQGPQFIFQYYEKEERGRGNFPDRFSARQFPNYSSELNVNALLLGDSALYLCASSLSQAIYGYTFGSGTRLTVV.

V gene TRBV19 combines with J gene TRBJ2-7; 7 bases align to TRBD1. CDR1 and CDR2 from the germline V gene are LNHDA and SQIVND (reference sequence). J gave up 0 bases and V 1 base, and 3 bases lay outside the gene matches. This CDR3 comprises 15 residues. The CDR3 sequence: CASSIGRGSSYEQYF. The CDR3 DNA reads as TGTGCCAGTAGTATAGGCAGGGGGTCCTCCTACGAGCAGTACTTC. Filled out from reference TRBV19 and TRBJ2-7, the complete variable domain reads DGGITQSPKYLFRKEGQNVTLSCEQNLNHDAMYWYRQDPGQGLRLIYYSQIVNDFQKGDIAEGYSVSREKKESFPLTVTSAQKNPTAFYLCASSIGRGSSYEQYFGPGTRLTVT.

V usage is TRBV7-6 and J usage is TRBJ2-7, with 10 bases matching TRBD1. The J segment lost 7 bases and the V segment lost 5 bases, leaving 11 bases of the junction unmatched. The CDR3 is 15 residues long. From germline, CDR1 is SGHVS and CDR2 FNYEAQ. The CDR3 bases are TGTGCCAGCAGCCTAGGGAGACAGGGGGCTGGGGAGCAGTACTTC. This sequence encodes CASSLGRQGAGEQYF.

The chain is built from TRBV10-3 and TRBJ1-1, with D possibly being TRBD1 (5 bases). Germline assignment: CDR1 ENHRY and CDR2 SYGVKD. Trimming pared 3 bases from V and 10 bases from J, leaving 18 bases between. The length of the CDR3 is 14 residues. The CDR3 DNA follows: TGTGCCATCAGTGACGGGTTGGAGGGGCGGCGAGCTTTCTTT. Its translation is CAISDGLEGRRAFF.

The rearrangement joins TRBV9 to TRBJ1-2; 11 bases match TRBD1. The CDR3 sequence is 15 residues long. Trimming took 7 bases from V and 8 from J; bases not matched to a gene: 13. Per germline, CDR1 SGDLS and CDR2 YYNGEE. CDR3 amino acids: CASDGGTGGKGGYTF. DNA of the CDR3: TGTGCCAGCGATGGGGGGACAGGGGGAAAGGGGGGCTACACCTTC.

The chain joins TRBV6-1 to TRBJ2-5; D not resolved. The V end lost 6 bases, the J end lost 5 bases, and 7 bases lay between the germline ends. CDR1 and CDR2 (germline): MNHNS, SASEGT. The CDR3 loop spans 11 amino acids. The CDR3 nucleotides are TGTGCCAGCAGGGTTGCGGAGACCCAGTACTTC. Amino acids: CASRVAETQYF.

V gene TRBV2 combines with J gene TRBJ1-2; 10 bases map to TRBD1. The length of the CDR3 is 13 residues. J was trimmed by 12 bases and V by 4 bases; bases with no gene match: 8. Germline loops: CDR1 SNHLY, CDR2 FYNNEI. CDR3 in amino acids: CASSVLGQGSNTF. The CDR3 DNA sequence: TGTGCCAGCAGTGTGTTGGGACAGGGGAGTAACACCTTC.

The chain has TRBV19 and TRBJ2-1, with TRBD1 identical over 7 bases. This CDR3 is 15 amino acids long. The V segment lost 5 bases and the J segment 8 bases; nucleotides outside the gene matches: 12. From germline, CDR1 is LNHDA and CDR2 SQIVND (reference sequence). CDR3 sequence: CASSATPDRVYEQFF. The CDR3 coding sequence is TGTGCCAGTAGTGCCACTCCCGACAGGGTCTATGAGCAGTTCTTC. Looking up the rest from reference TRBV19 and TRBJ2-1 gives the full variable domain: DGGITQSPKYLFRKEGQNVTLSCEQNLNHDAMYWYRQDPGQGLRLIYYSQIVNDFQKGDIAEGYSVSREKKESFPLTVTSAQKNPTAFYLCASSATPDRVYEQFFGPGTRLTVL.

This sequence joins TRBV5-6 and TRBJ2-5, with 7 bases aligning to TRBD1. Germline V gives CDR1 SGHDT, CDR2 YYEEEE. The CDR3 covers 13 residues. The junction had 5 bases not matched to a gene; V was cut back by 4 bases and J by 5 bases. CDR3 nucleotide sequence: TGTGCCAGCAGCGACGGGACAGTGGAGACCCAGTACTTC. Protein product: CASSDGTVETQYF.

The V and J genes are TRBV7-3 and TRBJ1-1; 7 bases line up with TRBD1. Germline assignment: CDR1 SGHTA and CDR2 FQGTGA. The CDR3 is made up of 13 amino acids. With 4 bases clipped from V and 5 bases from J, the junction kept 4 bases outside the gene matches. The CDR3 spells CASSSIQGTEAFF. Written as DNA, the CDR3 is TGTGCCAGCAGCTCAATACAGGGGACTGAAGCTTTCTTT.

Of note for this clone: The junction does not match germline at one end; this may be a read error. The chain is built from TRBV7-9 and TRBJ1-2; TRBD1 aligns across 10 bases. Germline-derived CDR1 and CDR2 are SEHNR and FQNEAQ (reference sequence). The CDR3 has 15 amino acids. The CDR3 here is CSSSFRAGTGVRYTF. Here the CDR3 DNA reads TGTTCCAGCAGCTTTAGGGCCGGGACAGGGGTTCGCTACACCTTC.

This clone was seen a few times. The gene calls are TRBV5-1 and TRBJ1-5, with D uncertain. The germline V gene encodes CDR1 SGHRS and CDR2 YFSETQ. V lost 0 bases and J lost 5, with 6 bases in between. The CDR3 sequence is 13 residues long. CDR3 region: CASSLAPDQPQHF. The DNA for the CDR3 is TGCGCCAGCAGCTTGGCCCCAGATCAGCCCCAGCATTTT.

This clone was counted a single time. The chain couples TRBV6-5 to TRBJ2-7; D call uncertain. The CDR3 is made up of 12 amino acids. V lost 6 bases and J 7 bases, leaving 13 bases between the germline ends. Germline loops: CDR1 MNHEY, CDR2 SVGAGI. CDR3 DNA sequence: TGTGCCAGCAGCAACTCCCGGGTTGAGCAGTACTTC. This translates into CASSNSRVEQYF.

The gene calls are TRBV27 and TRBJ1-5; 9 bases fit TRBD1. V lost 4 bases and J lost 7; bases outside the gene matches: 14. Germline V gene sequence: CDR1 MNHEY, CDR2 SMNVEV (reference sequence). The CDR3 contains 17 residues. The CDR3 DNA reads as TGTGCCAGCAGTTCACACCGGGACAGGGAAGAAGGACAGCCCCAGCATTTT. As protein: CASSSHRDREEGQPQHF.

This clone was seen just once. This sequence joins TRBV18 and TRBJ1-1; TRBD1 matches 7 bases. From germline, CDR1 is KGHSH and CDR2 LQKENI. V lost 3 bases and J lost 0; bases outside the gene matches: 1. There are 14 residues in the CDR3. This chain's CDR3 is CASSPGQLNTEAFF. The DNA for the CDR3 is TGTGCCAGCTCACCGGGACAGTTGAACACTGAAGCTTTCTTT.

The rearrangement joins TRBV6-5 to TRBJ2-3; 9 nucleotides align to TRBD1. V dropped 6 bases and J dropped 1; count of bases not matched to a gene: 5. CDR3 length: 15 residues. The germline V gene has CDR1 MNHEY and CDR2 SVGAGI. This CDR3 is CASSRTGARTDTQYF. The CDR3 nucleotides are TGTGCCAGCAGCCGGACAGGGGCCCGCACAGATACGCAGTATTTT.

This chain joins TRBV15 and TRBJ2-1; 8 bases match TRBD1. Trimming cost V 1 base and J 0 bases; bases outside gene matches: 2. The CDR3 runs to 16 residues. Germline V lookup: CDR1 LNHNV, CDR2 YYDKDF (reference sequence). Here the CDR3 reads CATSRAGQGSYNEQFF. CDR3 sequence (DNA): TGTGCCACCAGCAGAGCAGGACAGGGCTCCTACAATGAGCAGTTCTTC.

This clone was observed a few times. The rearrangement joins TRBV19 to TRBJ1-3, with D possibly being TRBD1 (5 bases). The CDR3 is 15 residues long. CDR1 LNHDA and CDR2 SQIVND come from the germline V gene (reference sequence). Trimming removed 2 bases at V and 2 bases at J, with 10 bases between. The CDR3 bases are TGTGCCAGTAGTATACAACCGACAGCTGGAAACACCATATATTTT. Its protein product is CASSIQPTAGNTIYF.

This clone was picked up a small number of times. This chain links TRBV10-3 with TRBJ1-2; TRBD1 aligns across 10 bases. This CDR3 contains 17 residues. CDR1 and CDR2 (germline): ENHRY, SYGVKD. Losses at the gene ends were 6 bases for V and 6 bases for J; bases not matched to a gene: 16. The DNA for the CDR3 is TGTGCCATCAGAGACCCGGGACAGGGGTTCCCTGGGGATGGCTACACCTTC. Its translation is CAIRDPGQGFPGDGYTF.

This clone was seen a single time. The chain uses TRBV27 and TRBJ1-6, with TRBD1 matching over 8 bases. V gave up 2 bases and J gave up 2 bases; unmatched junction bases: 2. This CDR3 has 16 amino acids. The V gene's germline CDR1 is MNHEY and CDR2 SMNVEV (reference sequence). CDR3: CASSLTGQAYNSPLHF. CDR3 DNA: TGTGCCAGCAGTTTAACGGGACAGGCCTATAATTCACCCCTCCACTTT.

The rearrangement links TRBV7-6 to TRBJ2-3; TRBD1 agrees at 11 bases. Germline V gene sequence: CDR1 SGHVS, CDR2 FNYEAQ. This CDR3 has 16 amino acids. After removal of 4 bases from V and 3 bases from J, the junction contained 6 bases not matched to a gene. The CDR3 coding sequence is TGTGCCAGCAGCTCCGGCCGGGACAGGGGGACAGATACGCAGTATTTT. As protein: CASSSGRDRGTDTQYF.

V and J are TRBV30 and TRBJ2-1; D unresolved. The CDR3 has 13 amino acids. Trimming took 5 bases from V and 3 from J, leaving 11 bases between them. Germline assignment: CDR1 GTSNPN and CDR2 SVGIG (reference sequence). This CDR3 reads CAWRLDGYNEQFF. The CDR3 bases are TGTGCCTGGCGCCTAGATGGCTACAATGAGCAGTTCTTC.

This chain links TRBV7-9 with TRBJ2-1; tentatively, D is TRBD1 (6 bases). V shed 4 bases and J shed 4 bases, with 20 bases lying between them. The V gene's germline CDR1 is SEHNR and CDR2 FQNEAQ (reference sequence). The CDR3 totals 17 residues. CDR3 nucleotides: TGTGCCAGCAGCTCCCCCGGGATACAGGGTTATTACAATGAGCAGTTCTTC. It specifies CASSSPGIQGYYNEQFF.

CDR3 amino acids: CSVIRDIETQYF. The CDR3 DNA sequence: TGCAGCGTCATCCGGGACATTGAGACCCAGTACTTC. The J gene is TRBJ2-5, the V gene TRBV29-1; TRBD1 might be the D (6 bases). This CDR3 has 12 residues. V lost 6 bases and J 5 bases, leaving 13 bases between the germline ends. The V gene's germline CDR1 is SQVTM and CDR2 ANQGSEA.